This record looks at one T cell receptor beta chain sequence and its context. The CDR3 has 16 residues. V dropped 5 bases and J dropped 3; count of bases not matched to a gene: 12. Germline V gives CDR1 SGHRS, CDR2 YFSETQ. These data are taken from a study of blood T cell repertoires in COVID-19. Using immunoSEQ multiplex PCR, the repertoire was profiled, and TCRdb retains in-frame clones only, with some absent. The sample has 120,000 to 150,000 clones, approximately 85% seen once; the top ten hold roughly 8%. The specimen sequenced was peripheral blood. This TCR came from a woman aged 60 to 75 with COVID-19, enrolled during active disease. This chain links TRBV5-1 with TRBJ2-5, with 8 bases aligning to TRBD1. The CDR3 is CASRKSLTGEEETQYF. The CDR3 bases are TGCGCCAGCAGAAAATCCTTGACAGGGGAGGAAGAGACCCAGTACTTC.